Sequencing of this T cell receptor (beta chain) was carried out in a study of beta chain features in type 1 diabetes. Looking at the study overall: Examined across all samples were roughly 100 million sorted cells.

The germline gives CDR1 SGHTA, CDR2 FQGNSA. The V and J ends lost 0 bases and 2 bases respectively, with 13 bases between them. The CDR3 runs 16 residues. Reverse transcription of all isolated RNA meant that expressed TCRB transcripts were sequenced. Clones were read by immunoSEQ multiplex PCR, and TCRdb kept only the in-frame ones, dropping some. The repertoire includes around 300,000 clones, around 7.3% of them detected once, and about 0.93% sits in the top ten. As to this clone: The antigen remains undetermined.

Study-level findings and limits: The naive, central memory and Treg TCRB repertoires showed an apparent similarity that was greater among patients than among healthy donors.

The receptor was derived from a woman in her late teens or twenties in good health. This chain links TRBV7-2 with TRBJ1-2; D unclear. Sequencing was done on a sample of central memory CD4+ T cells from blood. The CDR3 region has the DNA TGTGCCAGCAGCTTAGCGCTGGGTTTAGGGAACTATGGCTACACCTTC. This sequence encodes CASSLALGLGNYGYTF.